Below, 19 T cell receptor beta chains from the same sample are listed, as sequenced in a study of prognosis after radiotherapy for stage I lung cancer. Multiplex PCR, run in two rounds, amplified TCR beta CDR3 from genomic DNA. Individual primers that were specific to each TRBV and TRBJ gene served in first-round PCR. TCRdb re-analysed the multiplex PCR reads in MiXCR, keeping a single row per CDR3 protein. The sample carries around 28,000 distinct CDR3 sequences, 40% to 60% recorded once. The sequencing used PBMCs, collected before or after stereotactic body radiation therapy (not recorded which). These receptors all stem from a donor over 45 with non-small cell lung cancer.

This rearrangement joins TRBV7-9 to TRBJ2-5; no firm D call. Per the germline V gene, CDR1 is SEHNR and CDR2 is FQNEAQ (reference sequence). V was clipped by 5 bases and J by 5 bases, with 9 bases between them. This CDR3 has 12 residues. DNA for the CDR3: TGTGCCAGCAGCCCCTGGTGGGAGACCCAGTACTTC. Translating it yields CASSPWWETQYF.

This clonotype was seen at least ten times. The chain is built from TRBV19 and TRBJ1-2; 7 nucleotides match TRBD1. The germline CDR1 and CDR2 sequences are LNHDA and SQIVND (reference sequence). This CDR3 has 14 amino acids. V shed 7 bases and J 2 bases; nucleotides not matched to a gene: 7. The CDR3 nucleotides are TGTGCCAGTACCGAAAAACAGGGGAACTATGGCTACACCTTC. This codes for CASTEKQGNYGYTF.

This clonotype was observed many times. The rearrangement joins TRBV7-9 to TRBJ2-7, with a tentative D call TRBD1 (6 bases). V lost 3 bases and J 2 bases, leaving 20 bases between the germline ends. The germline V gene encodes CDR1 SEHNR and CDR2 FQNEAQ (reference sequence). The length of the CDR3 is 17 residues. In DNA form, the CDR3 reads TGTGCCAGCAGCTTGGATTTAACCGGGACACGGACCTACGAGCAGTACTTC. Protein: CASSLDLTGTRTYEQYF.

This clonotype occurred many times. The chain uses TRBV2 and TRBJ1-4; a possible D gene is TRBD1 (5 bases). V was trimmed by 3 bases and J by 7 bases, leaving 15 bases between them. The germline V gene encodes CDR1 SNHLY and CDR2 FYNNEI. CDR3 size: 15 residues. The CDR3 nucleotides read TGTGCCAGCAGTGACCGACAGACAGCGGTTGAAAAACTGTTTTTT. Residues: CASSDRQTAVEKLFF. Variable domain in full (rest from reference TRBV2 and TRBJ1-4): EPEVTQTPSHQVTQMGQEVILRCVPISNHLYFYWYRQILGQKVEFLVSFYNNEISEKSEIFDDQFSVERPDGSNFTLKIRSTKLEDSAMYFCASSDRQTAVEKLFFGSGTQLSVL.

This clonotype occurred once. The CDR3 ends on some other residue instead of the conserved phenylalanine or tryptophan, so this is likely a read error. This chain uses TRBV12-3 or TRBV12-4 with TRBJ2-3; no reliable D call. The CDR3 has 15 residues. Trimming removed 6 bases from V and 3 bases from J, with 16 bases in between. CDR3 sequence (DNA): TGTGCCAGCAGACTGAGCGTGAGCGAGACAGATACGCAGTATTCT. This codes for CASRLSVSETDTQYS.

This clonotype was counted ten times or more. The chain links TRBV18 to TRBJ2-7; TRBD1 matches 10 bases. This CDR3 comprises 14 residues. With V trimmed by 6 bases and J by 5 bases, 7 bases remained unmatched. The germline V gene has CDR1 KGHSH and CDR2 LQKENI. CDR3 coding DNA: TGTGCCAGCTCCCTGGGACAGGGGCGGGACGAGCAGTACTTC. Protein: CASSLGQGRDEQYF.

About this clonotype: This likely stems from a read error, as it lies one base from a far larger clone. The chain is built from TRBV6-5 and TRBJ2-5; the D gene is possibly TRBD1 (6 bases). V shed 6 bases and J shed 7 bases, with 18 bases lying between them. Germline CDR1 reads MNHEY; CDR2 reads SVGAGI. The CDR3 is made up of 14 amino acids. The CDR3 sequence is CASRGHGLVGTQYF. Here the CDR3 DNA reads TGTGCCAGCAGGGGACATGGTCTTGTCGGGACCCAGTACTTC.

A word on this clonotype: This may arise from a read error, as a much more abundant clone is one base away. The chain carries TRBV6-2 or TRBV6-3 and TRBJ2-4; 7 nucleotides match TRBD2. Germline V gene sequence: CDR1 MNHEY, CDR2 SVGEGT. Germline trimming cut 8 bases from V and 5 bases from J; bases unmatched to any gene: 12. The CDR3 consists of 15 residues. CDR3: CASRGNSAGENIQYF. The CDR3 coding sequence is TGTGCCAGCCGGGGAAACAGCGCGGGAGAAAACATTCAGTACTTC.

This clonotype is termed medium-sized. The chain carries TRBV5-1 and TRBJ2-3; a weak D match, TRBD2 (6 bases). The V and J ends lost 4 bases and 1 base respectively, with 10 bases between them. This CDR3 spans 14 amino acids. Looked up from germline, CDR1 is SGHRS and CDR2 is YFSETQ. The DNA of the CDR3 is TGCGCCAGCAGCCCGACGGGGGGCACAGATACGCAGTATTTT. Amino acid sequence: CASSPTGGTDTQYF.

This clonotype was found many times. The gene calls are TRBV11-2 and TRBJ2-4; D is perhaps TRBD2 (5 bases). Between the trimmed V and J ends, which lost 4 bases and 2 bases, there was a span of 12 bases. Germline assignment: CDR1 SGHAT and CDR2 FQNNGV. This CDR3 region has 15 residues. The CDR3 DNA sequence: TGTGCCAGCAGCTCACCCGGGGTGTCCAAAAACATTCAGTACTTC. It is translated as CASSSPGVSKNIQYF.

About this clonotype itself: One base away lies a much larger clone, so this may be a sequencing read error. The chain combines TRBV4-1 with TRBJ1-1; D remains unclear. Germline V gene lookup returns CDR1 MGHRA and CDR2 YSYEKL. This CDR3 is 13 amino acids long. The CDR3 sequence is CAGSQVANTEAFF. CDR3 in DNA: TGCGCCGGCAGCCAGGTAGCAAACACTGAAGCTTTCTTT.

This chain connects TRBV12-3 or TRBV12-4 to TRBJ1-5; D not certain. V lost 3 bases and J lost 2, with 8 bases in between. This CDR3 has 14 amino acids. The CDR3 spells CASSFSCGNQPQHF. CDR3 sequence (DNA): TGTGCCAGCAGTTTCTCTTGTGGCAATCAGCCCCAGCATTTT.

This clonotype was recorded at least ten times. The chain employs TRBV4-2 and TRBJ1-3; maybe TRBD1 (6 bases). This CDR3 spans 14 amino acids. The ends were cut back, 5 bases at V and 0 bases at J, with 8 bases in the middle. CDR1 and CDR2 (germline): LGHNA, YNFKEQ. CDR3 nucleotide sequence: TGTGCCAGCAGCGAAGGGGGCTCTGGAAACACCATATATTTT. It translates to CASSEGGSGNTIYF.

This clonotype has just a few counts. The V gene is TRBV6-1, the J gene TRBJ1-6, with a possible D match to TRBD1 (5 bases). CDR1 and CDR2 (germline): MNHNS, SASEGT. The CDR3 sequence is 12 residues long. Trimming cost V 7 bases and J 7 bases, with 8 bases left between them. For the CDR3, the DNA is TGTGCCAGCACAAAGGGGAATTCACCCCTCCACTTT. It translates to CASTKGNSPLHF.

A word on this clonotype: The CDR3 does not close with the conserved phenylalanine or tryptophan, likely indicating a read error. Because the CDR3's place on the DNA is in doubt, the DNA is left out and the CDR3 is given as listed by TCRdb. This chain uses TRBV7-9 with TRBJ1-2; the D segment call TRBD1 is taken from the table without a DNA check. The CDR3 contains 15 residues when both ends are counted. Germline lookup yields CDR1 SEHNR and CDR2 FQNEAQ (reference sequence). CDR3 loop: CASSPGTASLYGYNL.

V gene TRBV20-1 combines with J gene TRBJ2-5, with 7 bases identical to TRBD2. V was pared by 3 bases and J by 2 bases, with 12 bases of the junction left unmatched. This CDR3 has 16 residues. CDR1 and CDR2 from the germline V gene are DFQATT and SNEGSKA (reference sequence). The CDR3 sequence: CSARGTIWPAQETQYF. In nucleotides, the CDR3 is TGCAGTGCTAGGGGGACTATCTGGCCCGCGCAAGAGACCCAGTACTTC.

Ten or more counts support this clonotype. This sequence joins TRBV18 and TRBJ1-2, with 10 positions matching TRBD1. CDR3 length: 17 amino acids. Germline values: CDR1 KGHSH, CDR2 LQKENI. After removal of 6 bases from V and 5 bases from J, the junction contained 15 bases not matched to a gene. DNA of the CDR3: TGTGCCAGCTCCCCGGAGACAGGGGGCGTCTTAGTTTATGGCTACACCTTC. Amino acid sequence: CASSPETGGVLVYGYTF.

The chain combines TRBV6-2 or TRBV6-3 with TRBJ1-1, with D perhaps TRBD1 (6 bases). The germline V and J ends were trimmed by 6 bases and 2 bases, with 13 bases remaining between them. The V gene's germline CDR1 is MNHEY and CDR2 SVGEGT. This CDR3 has 14 amino acids. The chain's CDR3 is CASSWMGHNTEAFF. As DNA, the CDR3 is TGTGCCAGCAGCTGGATGGGACATAACACTGAAGCTTTCTTT.

At least ten counts were recorded for this clonotype. The V gene is TRBV24-1, the J gene TRBJ2-7; 9 nucleotides agree with TRBD1. Germline trimming cut 4 bases from V and 3 bases from J; bases unmatched to any gene: 12. The CDR3 is made up of 17 amino acids. Germline V CDR1 and CDR2: KGHDR, SFDVKD. CDR3 in amino acids: CATSDAGGGQGSYEQYF. CDR3 coding DNA: TGTGCCACCAGTGACGCAGGGGGAGGACAGGGGAGCTACGAGCAGTACTTC.